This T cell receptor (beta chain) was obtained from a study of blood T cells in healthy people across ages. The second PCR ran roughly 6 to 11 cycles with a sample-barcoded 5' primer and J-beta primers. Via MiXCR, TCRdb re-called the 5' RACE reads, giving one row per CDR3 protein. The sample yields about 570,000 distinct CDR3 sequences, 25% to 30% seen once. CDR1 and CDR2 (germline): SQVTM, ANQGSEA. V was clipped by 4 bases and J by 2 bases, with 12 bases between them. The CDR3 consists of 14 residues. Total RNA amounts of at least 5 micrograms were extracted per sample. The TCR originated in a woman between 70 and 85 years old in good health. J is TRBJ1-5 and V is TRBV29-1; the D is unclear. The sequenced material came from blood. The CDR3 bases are TGCAGCGTTGGGTCGACCTGGGGCAATCAGCCCCAGCATTTT. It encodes CSVGSTWGNQPQHF.